This T cell receptor beta chain was sequenced in a study of PD-1 blockade in classical Hodgkin lymphoma. Study outcomes and limitations: Some patients started nivolumab under 1 year after ASCT, and they were excluded. Only CD4+ TCR diversity, not CD8+, had risen significantly by C4D1. Newly diagnosed patients were reported to start with lower TCR diversity than healthy donors.

With no exception, relapse followed autologous stem cell transplantation in all patients, and brentuximab vedotin exposure varied. Regarding this clone: Its cognate antigen is unknown.

Germline CDR1 and CDR2: SEHNR and FQNEAQ (reference sequence). CDR3 length: 15 amino acids. The ends were cut back, 1 base at V and 0 bases at J, with 9 bases in the middle. Measured with immunoSEQ multiplex PCR; TCRdb has only the in-frame clones, and not every one. This table holds about 11,000 clones, approximately 77% found once. Sequences were derived from peripheral blood mononuclear cells (PBMCs), sampled at baseline. This TCR derives from a human donor with classical Hodgkin lymphoma. The V call is TRBV7-9, the J call TRBJ1-1; D gene uncertain. CDR3 sequence: CASSLGAGMNTEAFF. CDR3 DNA sequence: TGTGCCAGCAGCTTAGGTGCAGGCATGAACACTGAAGCTTTCTTT.